These T cell receptor beta chains were read from a single sample in a study of T-cell reconstitution after alpha-beta-depleted transplantation in children. TCRdb re-called the PCR reads through MiXCR, storing one row per CDR3 protein. There are 80,000 to 100,000 distinct CDR3 sequences in the sample; about a quarter occur only once, and 20% to 25% lies in the top ten. This sample comprised PBMCs, obtained before TCRalphabeta/CD19-depleted stem cell transplant. These receptors all come from a boy aged 2 to 10 with acute lymphoblastic leukemia, due to receive a stem cell transplant. The CDR3 runs from the conserved cysteine through the conserved F or W. D genes are given only for firm matches. Clone size, where shown, is once, few, many, or a class for clones that have expanded.

J gene,V gene,clone size,CDR3 length,D gene,CDR3 protein,CDR3 DNA
TRBJ1-1,TRBV7-2,few,15,TRBD1,CASSSQGAMDTEAFF,TGTGCCAGCAGCTCCCAGGGGGCGATGGACACTGAAGCTTTCTTT
TRBJ2-7,TRBV5-6,-,14,-,CASSWRGKNYEQYF,TGTGCCAGCAGCTGGAGGGGTAAGAACTACGAGCAGTACTTC
TRBJ2-2,TRBV3-1,-,14,-,CASSPPLVTGELFF,TGTGCCAGCAGCCCGCCCCTAGTCACCGGGGAGCTGTTTTTT
TRBJ2-1,TRBV7-2,few,14,TRBD1,CASSRRTGSDEQFF,TGTGCCAGCAGCCGTCGGACAGGGTCGGATGAGCAGTTCTTC
TRBJ2-1,TRBV9,-,15,-,CASSVDLGAYNEQFF,TGTGCCAGCAGCGTAGACCTCGGGGCATACAATGAGCAGTTCTTC
TRBJ2-7,TRBV28,-,15,-,CASKLAGAKAYEQYF,TGTGCCAGCAAACTGGCGGGGGCAAAGGCCTACGAGCAGTACTTC
TRBJ2-3,TRBV12-3/TRBV12-4,-,17,-,CASIIGFAGGSTDTQYF,TGTGCCAGCATCATAGGGTTCGCCGGGGGCTCCACAGATACGCAGTATTTT
TRBJ2-2,TRBV5-1,-,15,-,CASSLGSSSTGELFF,TGCGCCAGCAGCTTGGGCTCTAGCTCCACCGGGGAGCTGTTTTTT
TRBJ1-6,TRBV10-2,few,12,-,CASSAYDSPLHF,TGCGCCAGCAGTGCATACGATTCACCCCTCCACTTT
TRBJ1-5,TRBV2,few,15,-,CASSTGGRGNQPQHF,TGTGCCAGCAGTACCGGGGGGAGGGGCAATCAGCCCCAGCATTTT
TRBJ2-3,TRBV10-3,-,13,-,CAISPLSLDTQYF,TGTGCCATCAGCCCGCTGTCTCTAGATACGCAGTATTTT
TRBJ2-2,TRBV7-3,-,15,TRBD2,CASSQTSGGAGELFF,TGTGCCAGCAGCCAAACTAGCGGAGGGGCCGGGGAGCTGTTTTTT
TRBJ2-7,TRBV6-2/TRBV6-3,few,16,-,CASSYSLQLLPYEQYF,TGTGCCAGCAGTTACTCTCTCCAGTTACTTCCCTACGAGCAGTACTTC
TRBJ2-1,TRBV5-6,-,18,-,CASSLWGYTAEVANEQFF,TGTGCCAGCAGCTTGTGGGGTTATACAGCGGAGGTCGCCAATGAGCAGTTCTTC
TRBJ1-1,TRBV11-2,-,11,-,CASSLAPEAFF,TGTGCCAGCAGCTTAGCCCCTGAAGCTTTCTTT
TRBJ2-3,TRBV28,-,17,TRBD1,CASSPPGTGGFTDTQYF,TGTGCCAGCAGTCCGCCCGGGACAGGGGGCTTCACAGATACGCAGTATTTT
TRBJ2-5,TRBV21-1,many,14,-,CASSKRALQETQYF,TGTGCCAGCAGCAAACGGGCACTACAAGAGACCCAGTACTTC
TRBJ2-3,TRBV11-2,many,16,TRBD2,CASSPTSGGSRDTQYF,TGTGCCAGCAGTCCGACTAGCGGAGGGTCACGAGATACGCAGTATTTT
TRBJ2-5,TRBV7-2,-,14,-,CASSPNGQLETQYF,TGTGCCAGCAGCCCTAATGGACAGTTAGAGACCCAGTACTTC
TRBJ2-6,TRBV20-1,-,15,-,CSANSPGSGANVLTF,TGCAGTGCTAATAGTCCTGGCTCTGGGGCCAACGTCCTGACTTTC
TRBJ1-6,TRBV28,-,15,-,CASRPGTSQTSPLHF,TGTGCCAGCCGACCTGGGACGTCTCAGACCTCACCCCTCCACTTT
TRBJ1-1,TRBV5-6,few,14,-,CASSLALRGAEAFF,TGTGCCAGCAGCTTGGCCCTCAGGGGTGCTGAAGCTTTCTTT
TRBJ1-3,TRBV27,-,12,-,CANPTEEGTIYF,TGTGCCAACCCGACGGAGGAGGGCACCATATATTTT
TRBJ2-7,TRBV12-3/TRBV12-4,few,14,-,CASSLMGPTYEQYF,TGTGCCAGCAGTTTAATGGGACCAACCTACGAGCAGTACTTC
TRBJ2-2,TRBV4-1,-,15,-,CASSHRGSSYGELFF,TGCGCCAGCAGCCACAGAGGATCAAGTTATGGGGAGCTGTTTTTT
TRBJ1-1,TRBV28,-,14,TRBD1,CASVYRGANTEAFF,TGTGCCAGCGTGTACAGGGGGGCGAACACTGAAGCTTTCTTT